This T cell receptor beta chain derives from a study of shared clonotypes between healthy human individuals (dated by TCRdb to the early 2020s). For the study in its entirety: A couple of women and a few men aged 18 to 49 years were included in the cohort. For each donor, CD4 naive and CD4 memory were each given three plates, CD8 naive was given two plates, and CD8 memory was given one plate. The study deeply sequenced blood TCR repertoires of about five healthy adults to estimate repertoire size and the extent of clonotype sharing between individuals. Different laboratories and diverse techniques were used to prepare libraries and sequence TCR repertoires, to increase sequencing depth and limit assay-specific biases. Per donor, leukapheresis produced somewhere between about 0.9 and 9.5 billion PBMCs.

CD8 naive samples consisted of CD45RO-negative cells that were positively selected for CCR7, yielding a CD45RA+CCR7+ population without TemRA cells. The donors were healthy, HIV-negative adults with no recently reported acute infections or vaccinations. Every donor was a Caucasian adult living in Nashville, Tennessee, USA. Blood was collected by leukapheresis, and PBMCs were isolated by Ficoll-Histopaque density gradient centrifugation and then cryopreserved in liquid nitrogen vapor phase. Purity and quantity of every magnetically sorted T cell population were checked by analytical flow cytometry. From each sorted fraction, genomic DNA was isolated and quantified by UV absorbance on a Nanodrop 2000c. What the research found in general, with its limitations: Compared with non-shared clonotypes, the clonotypes found in all four sorted-subset donors had higher generation probabilities. When several donors were compared, the shared fraction of clonotypes was around 5% for naive CD4, less than 4% for naive CD8, 2.3% for memory CD4, and 0.3% to 0.5% for memory CD8. Naive subsets generally had larger estimated clonotype richness than memory subsets did. Based on pairwise subsampling, the degree of clonotype sharing among donors was expected to be affected by sequencing depth. The small number of donors limited the genetic and exposure-history diversity represented. Sampling was restricted to blood, and TCR repertoires in tissues likely differ from the TCR repertoires found in blood. Rarefaction of sorted-subset datasets indicated incomplete sequencing despite the large sequencing depth.

The germline V gene supplies CDR1 MGHRA and CDR2 YSYEKL. The germline ends are 11 bases apart after V is trimmed by 4 bases and J by 1 base. The CDR3 runs 15 residues from the cysteine to the phenylalanine. The only DNA kept is the CDR3, 45 bases in frame from the first base. Using the deep immunoSEQ assay, multiplex PCR amplified TCR CDR3 regions from genomic DNA. Genomic DNA extracted from each cell subset was distributed evenly over all wells of several immunoSEQ 96-well plates, and each plate served as one replicate. For sorted subsets, around 0.2 ug genomic DNA, equal to some 30,000 T cell genomes, was loaded into each replicate PCR. Purified libraries were quantified with a Qubit 3.0 fluorometer, sized on a Bioanalyzer 2100, and re-quantified with the KAPA Library Quantification kit. Every immunoSEQ 96-well plate was sequenced on a separate single-read 150-cycle Illumina NextSeq 550 flow cell. Per the source publication's procedure: Because only junctional sequences without quality scores were contained in the immunoSEQ output, filtering matching that applied to full-length reads could not be performed. Sequences were annotated with PyIR, a Python wrapper for IgBLAST v1.9, and V/J genes and CDR3 were assigned using IMGT germline references. Any read was removed if the V/J assignment was weak (E-value above 1e-6), the CDR3 was missing, or the read contained stop codons, out-of-frame junctions, or ambiguous translated residues. V3J clonotypes were defined as sequences sharing the same inferred V gene, J gene, and CDR3 amino acid sequence. Percentage overlap between repertoires was computed as shared unique clonotypes divided by the size of the smaller repertoire. Three approaches were used to assess repertoire richness: RTK rarefaction, the Chao1 estimator, and Recon v2.1 estimates of unobserved clonotypes. Generation probabilities for all TCRbeta clonotypes obtained by the gDNA method from a few donors were computed using OLGA. Held by TCRdb, this immuneACCESS table contains in-frame sequences only and omits some clones. Under half of the omission traces to an unresolved V gene where checked; the cause of the rest is unknown. V, J and clone size reflect that table, while D and trimming were determined from the DNA. The sample table holds approximately 600,000 clones, of which 95% were seen once. The ten largest clonotypes hold 0.095% to 0.14% of the sample.

With respect to this clone: Its antigen is currently not known. Base qualities are not provided; no much larger clone lies one nucleotide away.

Material for sequencing was naive CD8+ T cells sorted from blood. The sample's cell subset or site, from its label and the paper: CD45RA+CCR7+. This TCR was recovered from a woman in her thirties in good health. This chain joins TRBV4-1 to TRBJ1-5, and possibly TRBD1, on 5 matching bases. The CDR3 protein: CASSPRAGSNQPQHF. In nucleotide form, the sequence is TGCGCCAGCAGCCCTAGGGCAGGGAGCAATCAGCCCCAGCATTTT.